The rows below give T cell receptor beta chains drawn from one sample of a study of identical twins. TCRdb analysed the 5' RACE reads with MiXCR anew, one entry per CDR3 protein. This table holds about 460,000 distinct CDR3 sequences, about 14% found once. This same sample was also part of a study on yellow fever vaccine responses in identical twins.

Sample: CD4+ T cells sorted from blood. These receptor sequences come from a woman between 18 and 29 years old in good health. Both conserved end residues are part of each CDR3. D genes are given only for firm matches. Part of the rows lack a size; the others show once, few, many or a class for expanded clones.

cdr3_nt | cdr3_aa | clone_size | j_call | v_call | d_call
TGTGCCAGCAGTTCCTTTATAGCGGATGCCTACAATGAGCAGTTCTTC | CASSSFIADAYNEQFF | - | TRBJ2-1 | TRBV28 | -
TGTGCCAGCAGTGAAGCTTTTTTACCTTCGACAGGGGAAAATGAAAAACTGTTTTTT | CASSEAFLPSTGENEKLFF | few | TRBJ1-4 | TRBV2 | TRBD1
TGTGCCAGCAGTTACTCGAACGGGGGGTCCATGAACACTGAAGCTTTCTTT | CASSYSNGGSMNTEAFF | - | TRBJ1-1 | TRBV6-5 | -
TGTGCCAGCAGTTCCATTCAGGGAGTCAATCAGCCCCAGCATTTT | CASSSIQGVNQPQHF | - | TRBJ1-5 | TRBV6-5 | -
TGCAGTGCCCCCCCCTCTAGCGGGGGGGCCGTGTACAATGAGCAGTTCTTC | CSAPPSSGGAVYNEQFF | few | TRBJ2-1 | TRBV20-1 | TRBD2
TGCAGCGTTGAAGATGACAGGGCAGATACGCAGTATTTT | CSVEDDRADTQYF | many | TRBJ2-3 | TRBV29-1 | TRBD1
TGTGCCAGCAGGGGGACAGGGGAGACCAATGAGCAGTTCTTC | CASRGTGETNEQFF | - | TRBJ2-1 | TRBV28 | TRBD1
TGTGCCAGCAGTACCCCGGGAGGGCGGAGCTACGAGCAGTACTTC | CASSTPGGRSYEQYF | - | TRBJ2-7 | TRBV28 | TRBD2
TGTGCCAGCACCCCGGACAGGGACTATGGCTACACCTTC | CASTPDRDYGYTF | many | TRBJ1-2 | TRBV28 | TRBD1
TGTGCCTGGAGAGGGGAAAGCTCCTACAATGAGCAGTTCTTC | CAWRGESSYNEQFF | - | TRBJ2-1 | TRBV30 | -
TGTGCCAGCAGGAGTACCGGGACAGGGGGAGATACGCAGTATTTT | CASRSTGTGGDTQYF | few | TRBJ2-3 | TRBV25-1 | TRBD1
TGTGCCAGCAGCCAAGGGGCAGGTAGATACAATGAGCAGTTCTTC | CASSQGAGRYNEQFF | few | TRBJ2-1 | TRBV4-2 | -
TGTGCCAGCAGTCGTAACCCAGGGGGCGAGCAGTACTTC | CASSRNPGGEQYF | - | TRBJ2-7 | TRBV6-2/TRBV6-3 | TRBD1
TGCAGTGCTAGTAAGCGGCCTTTGGCGGTAGGCTACAATGAGCAGTTCTTC | CSASKRPLAVGYNEQFF | few | TRBJ2-1 | TRBV20-1 | -
TGTGCCAGCAGTTCTAGACAGGGGCGCTCCTACGAGCAGTACTTC | CASSSRQGRSYEQYF | few | TRBJ2-7 | TRBV12-3/TRBV12-4 | TRBD1
TGTGCCACCAGCGCTCGACAGGGTAGGGCAGATACGCAGTATTTT | CATSARQGRADTQYF | - | TRBJ2-3 | TRBV15 | TRBD1
TGTGCCAGCAGTTACCGGGGACAGGGTAATTCACCCCTCCACTTT | CASSYRGQGNSPLHF | few | TRBJ1-6 | TRBV6-5 | TRBD1
TGTGCCAGCAGGGGGTTACCGAACACCGGGGAGCTGTTTTTT | CASRGLPNTGELFF | - | TRBJ2-2 | TRBV2 | -
TGTGCCAGCTGGAGAGATACTAGCGGGAGGGGCAATGAGCAGTTCTTC | CASWRDTSGRGNEQFF | - | TRBJ2-1 | TRBV6-2/TRBV6-3 | TRBD2
TGCGCCAGCGGACAGGACAGGGGAACTGGGGCCAACGTCCTGACTTTC | CASGQDRGTGANVLTF | - | TRBJ2-6 | TRBV5-1 | TRBD1
TGTGCCAGCTCACGGGGGTACGGGGCCAACGTCCTGACTTTC | CASSRGYGANVLTF | - | TRBJ2-6 | TRBV18 | -
TGTGCCAGCAGCCAGACCGGACAGGCGGCACAAGAGACCCAGTACTTC | CASSQTGQAAQETQYF | - | TRBJ2-5 | TRBV5-8 | TRBD1
TGTGCCATCAGTGGACAGGGAAACACTGAAGCTTTCTTT | CAISGQGNTEAFF | few | TRBJ1-1 | TRBV10-3 | TRBD1
TGTGCCAGCAGCCCAAAGTGGACTGGAAACACCATATATTTT | CASSPKWTGNTIYF | few | TRBJ1-3 | TRBV14 | -
TGTGCCAGCAGTTTAGGCCTTGGGTCAGTGGAGACCCAGTACTTC | CASSLGLGSVETQYF | - | TRBJ2-5 | TRBV12-3/TRBV12-4 | -
TGTGCCAGCAGCCAAGACCTTGGAGCTAATCAGCCCCAGCATTTT | CASSQDLGANQPQHF | few | TRBJ1-5 | TRBV4-2 | -
TGTGCCAGCAGCCGGGGACAGGGGAAGACCGGGGAGCTGTTTTTT | CASSRGQGKTGELFF | few | TRBJ2-2 | TRBV7-9 | TRBD1